This TCR beta chain was documented in a study of T-cell reconstitution after alpha-beta-depleted transplantation in children (dated by TCRdb to about 2016). About the study as a whole: T-cell immune reconstitution after TCRalphabeta/CD19-depleted allogeneic hematopoietic cell transplantation in children was quantitatively tracked in the study by means of TCR repertoire profiling.

Receptor amplification or capture employed PCR. The run used an Illumina HiSeq 2500. TCR library preparation used molecular barcoding, with unique molecular identifiers applied to normalize quantification of the TCRbeta repertoire. Clones were called with MiXCR by TCRdb after fastp trimmed the public reads at Q25, and only in-frame beta chains were retained. Rows with a matching CDR3 protein are joined into one entry that keeps the most common DNA and genes. The sample table holds under 850,000 distinct CDR3 sequences, of which less than 15% were seen once. The ten top clones hold 0.79% of the sample. This clonotype was picked up many times. Its antigen remains unidentified. No much larger clone exists at a distance of one base, and base qualities are not known. What the study reported, not specific to this receptor: The high TCRbeta diversity at day 60 in some patients was ascribed to recipient T cells and intrathymic progenitors that had survived conditioning. The apparently early alphabetaT-cell count recovery about two months after transplant was reportedly dependent on only several hundred rapidly expanded clones derived from non-depleted graft cells. Over subsequent months, a decline in hyperexpanded clone frequencies was noted, and after one year, T-cell counts and TCRbeta diversity were mostly ascribed to newly produced T cells.

Trimming costs V 7 bases and J 4 bases, and their ends lie 18 bases apart. The germline V gene supplies CDR1 SGHRS and CDR2 YFSETQ. CDR3 length: 14 amino acids, cysteine to phenylalanine. The read is trimmed to its CDR3 DNA, 42 bases read in frame from base 1. The treatment or condition label, read with the paper, signifies: allogeneic hematopoietic cell transplantation with graft depleted of TCRalphabeta T cells and CD19 B cells. Transplant recipients were children who received TCRalphabeta/CD19-depleted allogeneic hematopoietic cell grafts. This sequence was found in a girl aged 2 to 9 with congenital amegakaryocytic thrombocytopenia, due to receive a stem cell transplant. In this chain, TRBV5-1 is recombined with TRBJ2-7; the D assignment is uncertain and may be TRBD1 or TRBD2, with 6 bases supporting each. The specimen was PBMCs, collected before TCRalphabeta/CD19-depleted stem cell transplant. CDR3 sequence: CASESSGGGYEQYF. The nucleotide sequence is TGCGCCAGCGAAAGTAGCGGAGGGGGGTACGAGCAGTACTTC.